The clone carrying this T cell receptor (beta chain) appeared a single time. Libraries were prepared by immunoSEQ multiplex PCR; TCRdb keeps only in-frame clonotypes and omits some of them. This sample has about 480,000 clones; around nine tenths occur once, and the top ten carry 13%. The treatment was: some 20 received Ad26.COV2.S at low or high dose, single or two shots; roughly 5 received placebo; per-sample allocation not given. Specimens were obtained on day 63 following the first vaccine or placebo injection. This entry belongs to a study of Ad26.COV2.S vaccination and SARS-CoV-2 variants. Study-wide context: The trial was COV1001 and the donor's arm was Ad26.COV2.S.

The receptor was isolated from a person between 18 and 65 years old who received the Ad26.COV2.S COVID-19 vaccine or a placebo. The sample was peripheral blood, taken in a trial of Ad26.COV2.S vaccine versus placebo.

CDR3 region: CASSNQGVGSPLHF. In nucleotides, the CDR3 is TGTGCCAGCAGTAACCAGGGGGTTGGTTCACCCCTCCACTTT. This rearrangement joins TRBV6-5 to TRBJ1-6; 7 bases align to TRBD1. CDR3 length equals 14 residues. The V gene end was trimmed by 5 bases and the J gene end by 9 bases; junction bases not matched to a gene: 7. Looked up from germline, CDR1 is MNHEY and CDR2 is SVGAGI.